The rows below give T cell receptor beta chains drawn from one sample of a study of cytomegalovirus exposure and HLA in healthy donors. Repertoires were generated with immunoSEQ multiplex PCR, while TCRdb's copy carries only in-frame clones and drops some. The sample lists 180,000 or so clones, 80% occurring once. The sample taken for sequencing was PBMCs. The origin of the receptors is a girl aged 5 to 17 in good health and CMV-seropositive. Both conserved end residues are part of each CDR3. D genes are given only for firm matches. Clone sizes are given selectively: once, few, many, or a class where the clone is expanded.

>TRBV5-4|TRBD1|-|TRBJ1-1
TGTGCCAGCAGCCAGGACAGGGGAGGCACTGAAGCTTTCTTT
CASSQDRGGTEAFF
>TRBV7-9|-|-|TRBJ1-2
TGTGCCAGCAGCTTAGGAGCCCAGGATGGCTACACCTTC
CASSLGAQDGYTF
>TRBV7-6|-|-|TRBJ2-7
TGTGCCAGCAGCCTACTTATCGAGAGCCCTCACGAGCAGTACTTC
CASSLLIESPHEQYF
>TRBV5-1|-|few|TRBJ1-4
TGCGCCAGCAGCTTGGGCGGGGGCGGCGAAAAACTGTTTTTT
CASSLGGGGEKLFF
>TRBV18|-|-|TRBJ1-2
TGTGCCAGCTCACCGAACAGGGACCCGTATGGCTACACCTTC
CASSPNRDPYGYTF
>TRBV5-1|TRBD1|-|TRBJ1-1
TGCGCCAGCAGCCGGGACAGGGGGAAACCCACTGAAGCTTTCTTT
CASSRDRGKPTEAFF
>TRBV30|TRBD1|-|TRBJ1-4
TGTGCCTGGAGTGGTATAGGGGACAGGGATTTCTCAACTAATGAAAAACTGTTTTTT
CAWSGIGDRDFSTNEKLFF
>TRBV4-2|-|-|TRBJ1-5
TGTGCCAGCAGCCAAGACCGGGATCAGCCCCAGCATTTT
CASSQDRDQPQHF
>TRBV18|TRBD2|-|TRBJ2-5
TGTGCCAGCTCACCCCGACTAGCGCGCCTCCCCCAAGAGACCCAGTACTTC
CASSPRLARLPQETQYF
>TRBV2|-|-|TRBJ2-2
TGTGCCAGCAGTGGGCCAGGCCGGGAGCTGTTTTTT
CASSGPGRELFF
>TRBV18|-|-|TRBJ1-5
TGTGCCAGCTCACCCGCCCCCAGGGGAAGCAATCAGCCCCAGCATTTT
CASSPAPRGSNQPQHF
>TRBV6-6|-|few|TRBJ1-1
TGTGCCAGCAGTTCATACAGGGAAGGGGACACTGAAGCTTTCTTT
CASSSYREGDTEAFF
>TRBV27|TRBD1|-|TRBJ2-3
TGTGCCAGCAGTTTCCTGGACAGGGTTTATGGCACAGATACGCAGTATTTT
CASSFLDRVYGTDTQYF
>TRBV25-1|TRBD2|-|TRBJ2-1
TGTGCCAGCAGTGAGGGACTAGCGGGAGGGACGACGCAGTTCTTC
CASSEGLAGGTTQFF
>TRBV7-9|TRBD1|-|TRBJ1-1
TGTTCCAGCAGCTTCAGGGGGACTGAAGCTTTCTTT
CSSSFRGTEAFF
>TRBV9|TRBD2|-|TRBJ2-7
TGTGCCAGCAGCCGAGGACTAGCGGGAGGTGCTTACGAGCAGTACTTC
CASSRGLAGGAYEQYF
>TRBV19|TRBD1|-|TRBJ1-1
TGTGCCAGTAGTATAAGGGGGCAGGACACTGAAGCTTTCTTT
CASSIRGQDTEAFF
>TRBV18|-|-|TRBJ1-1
TGTGCCAGCTCACCACGCCCGGACAGCATGAACACTGAAGCTTTCTTT
CASSPRPDSMNTEAFF
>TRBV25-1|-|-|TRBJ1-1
TGTGCCAGCAGCCGAACTGGACTGACTGAAGCTTTCTTT
CASSRTGLTEAFF
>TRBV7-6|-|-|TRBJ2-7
TGTGCCAGCAGCTTAGCGCTCGAGTATTGGTGGAGGGTTTCCGAGCAGTACTTC
CASSLALEYWWRVSEQYF
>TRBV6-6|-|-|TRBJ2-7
TGTGCCAGCAGTTCTTCCCTCGCGACAATCTACGAGCAGTACTTC
CASSSSLATIYEQYF
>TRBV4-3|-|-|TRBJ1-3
TGCGCCAGCAGCCAAGATTGGGCAGGGGTGGGAAACACCATATATTTT
CASSQDWAGVGNTIYF
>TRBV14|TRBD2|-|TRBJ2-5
TGTGCCAGCAGTGAGCTAGCGGGAGCGATGGGGGAGACCCAGTACTTC
CASSELAGAMGETQYF
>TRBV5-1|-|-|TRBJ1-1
TGCGCCAGCAGCCTGGATAGGAACACTGAAGCTTTCTTT
CASSLDRNTEAFF
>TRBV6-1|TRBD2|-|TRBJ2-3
TGTGCCAGCAGTGTTAGCGGGAGCATTGATACGCAGTATTTT
CASSVSGSIDTQYF
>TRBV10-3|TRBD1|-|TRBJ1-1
TGTGCCATCGATCTGACAGGGCGCGGCACTGAAGCTTTCTTT
CAIDLTGRGTEAFF
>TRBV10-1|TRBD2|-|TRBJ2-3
TGCGCCAGCAGTGCCGCACCGGGACTAGCGACCACAGATACGCAGTATTTT
CASSAAPGLATTDTQYF
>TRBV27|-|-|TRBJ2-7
TGTGCCAGCAGTCAAGGGGGCTCCTACGAGCAGTACTTC
CASSQGGSYEQYF
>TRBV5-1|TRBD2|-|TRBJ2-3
TGCGCCAGCAGCTTGGAGGGTAGCGGGACGTTTGCAGATACGCAGTATTTT
CASSLEGSGTFADTQYF
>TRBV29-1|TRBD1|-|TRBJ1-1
TGCAGCGTTGAAGGACAGGGCAACACTGAAGCTTTCTTT
CSVEGQGNTEAFF
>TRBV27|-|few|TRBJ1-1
TGTGCCAGCAGTTTATGGGGGGGAGCGGTGAACACTGAAGCTTTCTTT
CASSLWGGAVNTEAFF
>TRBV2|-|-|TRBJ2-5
TGTGCCAGCAGTGAAGCCCCAGGCCAAGAGACCCAGTACTTC
CASSEAPGQETQYF
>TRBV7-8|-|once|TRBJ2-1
TGTGCCAGCAGCCCGCGGACTGCAGCCTACAATGAGCAGTTCTTC
CASSPRTAAYNEQFF
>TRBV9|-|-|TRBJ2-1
TGTGCCAGCAGCGTAAGTCTCACCCGGTTCACCTACAATGAGCAGTTCTTC
CASSVSLTRFTYNEQFF
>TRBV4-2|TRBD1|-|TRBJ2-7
TGTGCCAGCAGCCACGGACAGGGACCCTACGAGCAGTACTTC
CASSHGQGPYEQYF
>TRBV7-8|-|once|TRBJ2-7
TGTGCCAGCGGGGAGCGGACCTCCTACGAGCAGTACTTC
CASGERTSYEQYF
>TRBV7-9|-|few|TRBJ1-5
TGTTCCAGCAGCCGGGGGGATCAGCCCCAGCATTTT
CSSSRGDQPQHF
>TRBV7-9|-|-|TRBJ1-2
TGTGCCAGCAGCTTAGACAGGGTTAACTATGGCTACACCTTC
CASSLDRVNYGYTF
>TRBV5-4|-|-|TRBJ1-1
TGTGCCAGCAGTTTGGCATTGGAAGCTTTCTTT
CASSLALEAFF
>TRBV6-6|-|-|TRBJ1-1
TGTGCCAGCATCGGACAGCTGAACACTGAAGCTTTCTTT
CASIGQLNTEAFF
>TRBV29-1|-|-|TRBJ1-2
TGCAGCGTCCCGATCGGGGGCTATGGCTACACCTTC
CSVPIGGYGYTF